This entry lists 7 T cell receptor beta chains sequenced from one sample in a study of memory B cells and T cells in multiple sclerosis. Their target antigens are unknown. Clones were read by immunoSEQ multiplex PCR, and TCRdb kept only the in-frame ones, dropping some. The repertoire includes 40,000 to 50,000 clones, about 80% of them detected once, and around 1.1% sits in the top ten. After stimulus-free culture, autoproliferating CFSE-dim and non-proliferating CFSE-high T cells were sequenced separately. 5x10^7 CFSE-labeled PBMCs were cultured less than nine days unstimulated, then replicate wells were pooled. The specimen was PBMCs from blood kept in culture. The receptors originated from a human donor with multiple sclerosis.

V gene TRBV30 combines with J gene TRBJ1-4; no clear D gene. CDR1 and CDR2 from the germline V gene are GTSNPN and SVGIG (reference sequence). The CDR3 contains 13 residues. With 1 base removed from V and 0 bases from J, the gap between germline ends came to 3 bases. CDR3 DNA: TGTGCCTGGAGTGGGCCAACTAATGAAAAACTGTTTTTT. Its translation is CAWSGPTNEKLFF.

This chain connects TRBV9 to TRBJ2-7; D might be TRBD2 (5 bases). Germline V lookup: CDR1 SGDLS, CDR2 YYNGEE. This CDR3 region has 13 residues. Trimming took off 4 bases at V and 0 bases at J, with 8 bases between the two ends. CDR3 in DNA: TGTGCCAGCAGCCCCCGGGGCTCCTACGAGCAGTACTTC. Its protein is CASSPRGSYEQYF. The variable domain in full, with the rest retrieved from reference TRBV9 and TRBJ2-7, is DSGVTQTPKHLITATGQRVTLRCSPRSGDLSVYWYQQSLDQGLQFLIQYYNGEERAKGNILERFSAQQFPDLHSELNLSSLELGDSALYFCASSPRGSYEQYFGPGTRLTVT.

In regard to this clone: This same CDR3 is encoded by further DNA sequences in the sample. The V gene is TRBV2, the J gene TRBJ2-7, with 10 bases that match TRBD1. Germline CDR1 is SNHLY and CDR2 is FYNNEI. The CDR3 contains 12 residues. After removal of 11 bases from V and 3 bases from J, the junction contained 4 bases not matched to a gene. CDR3 in amino acids: CAGRDRGYEQYF. CDR3 bases: TGTGCCGGCCGGGACAGGGGCTACGAGCAGTACTTC. Supplemented by reference TRBV2 and TRBJ2-7, the full variable domain reads EPEVTQTPSHQVTQMGQEVILRCVPISNHLYFYWYRQILGQKVEFLVSFYNNEISEKSEIFDDQFSVERPDGSNFTLKIRSTKLEDSAMYFCAGRDRGYEQYFGPGTRLTVT.

V and J are TRBV7-3 and TRBJ2-1, with a tentative D call TRBD2 (6 bases). Trimming stripped 1 base from V and 2 bases from J, with 12 bases between. The CDR3 spans 16 residues. Germline CDR1 is SGHTA and CDR2 is FQGTGA. CDR3 sequence reads: CASSLRGLSTYNEQFF. Here the CDR3 DNA reads TGTGCCAGCAGCTTAAGGGGACTTTCCACCTACAATGAGCAGTTCTTC.

The rearrangement links TRBV2 to TRBJ2-4; tentatively, D is TRBD1 or TRBD2 (5 bases each). V was trimmed by 4 bases and J by 5 bases, leaving 18 bases between them. The CDR3 totals 16 residues. CDR1 and CDR2 from the germline V gene are SNHLY and FYNNEI. The chain's CDR3 is CASSGAVPSGQNIQYF. In DNA form, the CDR3 reads TGTGCCAGCAGTGGGGCAGTCCCCTCGGGGCAAAACATTCAGTACTTC.

The chain recombines TRBV7-9 with TRBJ1-3, with 7 nucleotides matching TRBD1. V trimming: 5 bases; J trimming: 2 bases; junction bases outside the gene matches: 3. This CDR3 comprises 14 residues. From germline, CDR1 is SEHNR and CDR2 FQNEAQ (reference sequence). The CDR3 DNA reads as TGTGCCAGCAGCGGCGGGACAGCTGGAAACACCATATATTTT. Amino acids: CASSGGTAGNTIYF.

V gene TRBV5-1 combines with J gene TRBJ2-7; D possibly corresponds to TRBD2 (6 bases). Looked up from germline, CDR1 is SGHRS and CDR2 is YFSETQ. This CDR3 region has 14 residues. V lost 2 bases to trimming and J lost 5 bases, with 14 bases between them. The CDR3 loop is CASSFGTGEHEQYF. The CDR3 DNA is TGCGCCAGCAGCTTCGGGACGGGAGAGCACGAGCAGTACTTC.